A single sample gave rise to the 12 T cell receptor beta chains below, sequenced in a study of cytotoxic CD8 clonotypes in ibrutinib-treated CLL. Generated by immunoSEQ multiplex PCR, the TCRdb table keeps only in-frame clones and is missing some. Of about 330,000 clones listed, 67% are singletons. Specimen: PBMCs, collected after 36 months of ibrutinib treatment. The receptors originated from a human donor with chronic lymphocytic leukemia.

This clone was counted a few times. The chain uses TRBV28 and TRBJ2-7; D may correspond to TRBD1 or TRBD2 (5 bases each). Germline assignment: CDR1 MDHEN and CDR2 SYDVKM. This CDR3 is 13 amino acids long. V was shortened by 6 bases and J by 2 bases, with 11 bases between the two germline ends. CDR3 bases: TGTGCCAGCAGACGGGGCAAAGCCTACGAGCAGTACTTC. It yields the protein CASRRGKAYEQYF.

This clone has just a few counts. The CDR3: CASSEGLDPRQYF. CDR3 nucleotide sequence: TGTGCCAGCAGTGAAGGCCTTGACCCGCGGCAGTACTTC. The chain carries TRBV25-1 and TRBJ2-7, with D uncertain. The V gene lost 2 bases and the J gene lost 9 bases, with 14 bases spanning the gap. Germline V lookup: CDR1 MGHDK, CDR2 SYGVNS. This CDR3 comprises 13 residues.

The rearrangement uses TRBV28 and TRBJ2-7; D gene unclear. The germline V gene encodes CDR1 MDHEN and CDR2 SYDVKM. V was pared by 4 bases and J by 4 bases, with 8 bases between. The CDR3 has 12 residues. The CDR3 DNA reads TGTGCCAGCAGTTCAGGAACTTACGAGCAGTACTTC. It specifies CASSSGTYEQYF.

This clone has a handful of counts. This chain uses TRBV10-3 with TRBJ2-7; tentatively, D is TRBD1 (5 bases). This CDR3 region has 12 residues. V lost 3 bases and J lost 5, with 8 bases in between. The germline V gene has CDR1 ENHRY and CDR2 SYGVKD. As DNA, the CDR3 is TGTGCCATCAGTGACTCAGGGAACGAGCAGTACTTC. Its translation is CAISDSGNEQYF.

This clone was seen a single time. The chain couples TRBV18 to TRBJ2-4; the match to TRBD2 covers 8 bases. The CDR3 has 15 residues. V lost 6 bases and J lost 7; bases outside the gene matches: 11. In germline, CDR1 is KGHSH, CDR2 LQKENI. CDR3 in amino acids: CASSSISGINNIQYF. The CDR3 DNA is TGTGCCAGCTCTTCGATTAGCGGGATTAATAACATTCAGTACTTC. The variable domain in full, completed from reference TRBV18 and TRBJ2-4, reads NAGVMQNPRHLVRRRGQEARLRCSPMKGHSHVYWYRQLPEEGLKFMVYLQKENIIDESGMPKERFSAEFPKEGPSILRIQQVVRGDSAAYFCASSSISGINNIQYFGAGTRLSVL.

This clone was seen a handful of times. V gene TRBV7-3 combines with J gene TRBJ2-1, with TRBD2 identical over 14 bases. After removal of 5 bases from V and 13 bases from J, the junction contained 7 bases not matched to a gene. Germline CDR1 is SGHTA and CDR2 is FQGTGA. The CDR3 contains 14 residues. In nucleotides, the CDR3 is TGTGCCAGCAGCCCCGGGACTAGCGGGGGCCCTCAGTTCTTC. This gives the protein CASSPGTSGGPQFF.

V usage is TRBV15 and J usage is TRBJ2-7; D not certain. The V end lost 6 bases, the J end lost 5 bases, and 14 bases lay between the germline ends. From germline, CDR1 is LNHNV and CDR2 YYDKDF (reference sequence). The CDR3 loop spans 13 amino acids. The CDR3 spells CATSETVWDEQYF. CDR3 DNA: TGTGCCACCAGTGAGACGGTGTGGGACGAGCAGTACTTC.

V usage is TRBV5-1 and J usage is TRBJ2-3, with D tentatively TRBD1 or TRBD2 (5 bases each). The CDR3 is 15 amino acids. Trimming left V 0 bases short and J 0 bases short, with 8 bases between. CDR1 SGHRS and CDR2 YFSETQ come from the germline V gene. CDR3 sequence: CASSLGGGSTDTQYF. Here the CDR3 DNA reads TGCGCCAGCAGCTTGGGGGGCGGGAGCACAGATACGCAGTATTTT. The variable domain in full, with the rest retrieved from reference TRBV5-1 and TRBJ2-3, is KAGVTQTPRYLIKTRGQQVTLSCSPISGHRSVSWYQQTPGQGLQFLFEYFSETQRNKGNFPGRFSGRQFSNSRSEMNVSTLELGDSALYLCASSLGGGSTDTQYFGPGTRLTVL.

The chain carries TRBV10-3 and TRBJ1-2, with D possibly being TRBD1 (5 bases). The germline V gene has CDR1 ENHRY and CDR2 SYGVKD. The V and J ends lost 6 bases and 2 bases respectively, with 22 bases between them. The CDR3 spans 17 residues. CDR3 bases: TGTGCCATCAGGTCAAACCCGGGACCGCTGCTGAACTATGGCTACACCTTC. This codes for CAIRSNPGPLLNYGYTF.

J is TRBJ2-5 and V is TRBV5-1; D not resolved. There are 13 residues in the CDR3. V lost 1 base to trimming and J lost 5 bases, with 9 bases between them. CDR1 and CDR2 from the germline V gene are SGHRS and YFSETQ. The CDR3 coding sequence is TGCGCCAGCAGCTTGTCCTCTGCGGAGACCCAGTACTTC. It codes for CASSLSSAETQYF.

V is TRBV6-6 and J is TRBJ1-2; no clear D. Germline V gives CDR1 MNHNY, CDR2 SVGAGI (reference sequence). V was pared by 1 base and J by 4 bases, with 7 bases between. CDR3 size: 13 residues. The CDR3 region is CASSYLRIYGYTF. CDR3 nucleotides: TGTGCCAGCAGTTACTTACGAATCTATGGCTACACCTTC.

The V and J genes are TRBV6-4 and TRBJ2-1; TRBD1 might be the D (5 bases). There are 15 residues in the CDR3. Germline values: CDR1 MRHNA, CDR2 SNTAGT. V lost 2 bases and J 9 bases, leaving 17 bases between the germline ends. CDR3 region: CASSDGPQGRGEQFF. The CDR3 DNA follows: TGTGCCAGCAGTGACGGACCCCAGGGTAGGGGTGAGCAGTTCTTC.